This T cell receptor beta chain comes out of a study of T cells in Graves' hyperthyroidism and ophthalmopathy. It was RNA transcripts that yielded the amplified TCR beta CDR3 regions. Initially, a first-round RT-PCR of the TCR CDR3 employed the HTBI primer set. TCRdb reprocessed the multiplex PCR reads with MiXCR, giving one entry per CDR3 protein. This table has about 640,000 distinct CDR3 sequences, about 20% appearing once. This clonotype was seen a few times. The CDR3 contains 17 residues. Germline V gene data show CDR1 as MNHGY and CDR2 as SVAAGI. V was pared by 4 bases and J by 0 bases, with 16 bases between.

The sequence came from a man aged 30 to 45 with Graves' ophthalmopathy. Input material: blood. The rearrangement joins TRBV6-9 to TRBJ1-5, with a tentative D call TRBD1 (6 bases). The CDR3 region is CASSSGAGGYSNQPQHF. The CDR3 coding sequence is TGTGCCAGCAGTTCGGGGGCGGGAGGGTATAGCAATCAGCCCCAGCATTTT.